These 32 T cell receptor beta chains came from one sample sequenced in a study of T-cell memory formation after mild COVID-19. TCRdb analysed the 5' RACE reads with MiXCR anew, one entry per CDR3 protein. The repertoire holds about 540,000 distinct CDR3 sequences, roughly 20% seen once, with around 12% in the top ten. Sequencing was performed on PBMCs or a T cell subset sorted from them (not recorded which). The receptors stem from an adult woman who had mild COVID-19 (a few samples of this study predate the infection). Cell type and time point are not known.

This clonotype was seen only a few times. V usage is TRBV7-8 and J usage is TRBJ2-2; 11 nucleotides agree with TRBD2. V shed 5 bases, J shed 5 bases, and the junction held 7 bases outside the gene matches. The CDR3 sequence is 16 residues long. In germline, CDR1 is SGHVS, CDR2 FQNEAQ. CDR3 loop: CASSRIPSGRTGELFF. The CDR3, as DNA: TGTGCCAGCAGCCGAATCCCTAGCGGGAGGACCGGGGAGCTGTTTTTT. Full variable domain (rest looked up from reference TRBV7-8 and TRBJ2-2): GAGVSQSPRYKVAKRGQDVALRCDPISGHVSLFWYQQALGQGPEFLTYFQNEAQLDKSGLPSDRFFAERPEGSVSTLKIQRTQQEDSAVYLCASSRIPSGRTGELFFGEGSRLTVL.

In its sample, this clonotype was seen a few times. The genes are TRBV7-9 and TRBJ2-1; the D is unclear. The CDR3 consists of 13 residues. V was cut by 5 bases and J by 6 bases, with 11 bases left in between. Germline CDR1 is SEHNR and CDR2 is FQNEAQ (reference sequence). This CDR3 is CASSLDPFNEQFF. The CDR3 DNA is TGTGCCAGCAGCCTCGACCCGTTCAATGAGCAGTTCTTC.

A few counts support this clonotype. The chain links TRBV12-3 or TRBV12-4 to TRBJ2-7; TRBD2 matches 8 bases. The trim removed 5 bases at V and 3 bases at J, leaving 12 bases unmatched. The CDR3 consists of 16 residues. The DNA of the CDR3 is TGTGCCAGCAGTCCCCCCCTAGTAGCGGGAATCTACGAGCAGTACTTC. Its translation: CASSPPLVAGIYEQYF.

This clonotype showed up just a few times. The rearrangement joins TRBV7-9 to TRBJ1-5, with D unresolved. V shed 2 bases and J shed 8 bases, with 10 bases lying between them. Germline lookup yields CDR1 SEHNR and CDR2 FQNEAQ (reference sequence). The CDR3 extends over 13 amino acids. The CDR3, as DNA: TGTGCCAGCAGCTTATCTTCGATGGAGCCCCAGCATTTT. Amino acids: CASSLSSMEPQHF.

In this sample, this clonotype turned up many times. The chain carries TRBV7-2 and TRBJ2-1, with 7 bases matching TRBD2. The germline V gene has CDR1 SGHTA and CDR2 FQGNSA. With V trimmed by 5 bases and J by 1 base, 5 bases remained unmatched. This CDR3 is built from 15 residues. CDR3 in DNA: TGTGCCAGCAGCAGCGGGGCGGGGTCCTACAATGAGCAGTTCTTC. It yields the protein CASSSGAGSYNEQFF.

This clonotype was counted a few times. In nucleotides, the CDR3 is TGTGCCAGCAGCCCCCAAGGGCTCGATGGCTACACCTTC. Amino acids: CASSPQGLDGYTF. The chain uses TRBV7-3 and TRBJ1-2; D is undetermined. CDR1 is SGHTA and CDR2 is FQGTGA in the germline V gene. The CDR3 has 13 amino acids. The V and J ends lost 5 bases and 6 bases respectively, with 13 bases between them.

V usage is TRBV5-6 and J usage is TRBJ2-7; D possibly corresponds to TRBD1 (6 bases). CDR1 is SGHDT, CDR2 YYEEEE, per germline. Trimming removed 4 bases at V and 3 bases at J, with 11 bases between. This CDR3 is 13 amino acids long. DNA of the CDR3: TGTGCCAGCAGCGTCCGACAGGACTACGAGCAGTACTTC. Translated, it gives CASSVRQDYEQYF.

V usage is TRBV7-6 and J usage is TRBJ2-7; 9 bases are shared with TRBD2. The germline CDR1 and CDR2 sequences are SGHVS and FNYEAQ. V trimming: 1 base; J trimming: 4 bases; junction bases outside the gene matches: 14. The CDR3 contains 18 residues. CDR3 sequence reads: CASSLGLGSGSHSYEQYF. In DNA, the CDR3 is TGTGCCAGCAGCTTAGGGTTGGGTAGCGGGAGTCATAGTTACGAGCAGTACTTC. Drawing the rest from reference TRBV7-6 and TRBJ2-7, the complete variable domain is GAGVSQSPRYKVTKRGQDVALRCDPISGHVSLYWYRQALGQGPEFLTYFNYEAQQDKSGLPNDRFSAERPEGSISTLTIQRTEQRDSAMYRCASSLGLGSGSHSYEQYFGPGTRLTVT.

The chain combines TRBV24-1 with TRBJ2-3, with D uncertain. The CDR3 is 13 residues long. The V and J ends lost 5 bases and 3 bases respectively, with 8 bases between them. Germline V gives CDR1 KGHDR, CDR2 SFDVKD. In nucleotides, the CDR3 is TGTGCCACCAGTGGTCACCTTACAGATACGCAGTATTTT. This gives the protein CATSGHLTDTQYF.

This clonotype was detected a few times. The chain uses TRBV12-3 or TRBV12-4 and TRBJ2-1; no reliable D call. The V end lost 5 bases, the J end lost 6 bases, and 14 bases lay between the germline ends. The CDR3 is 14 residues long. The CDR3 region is CASSRSRARNEQFF. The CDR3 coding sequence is TGTGCCAGCAGTCGATCAAGAGCCCGCAATGAGCAGTTCTTC.

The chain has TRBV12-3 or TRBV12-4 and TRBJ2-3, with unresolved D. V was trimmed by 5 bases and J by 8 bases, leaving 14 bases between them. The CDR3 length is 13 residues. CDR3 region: CASSPPDRITQYF. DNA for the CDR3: TGTGCCAGCAGTCCACCTGACCGTATTACGCAGTATTTT.

CDR3 region: CASSHRTGRRGNIQYF. In DNA, the CDR3 is TGTGCCAGCAGCCACAGGACAGGCCGAAGGGGAAACATTCAGTACTTC. V and J are TRBV3-1 and TRBJ2-4; 7 nucleotides align to TRBD1. Trimming cost V 3 bases and J 6 bases; bases outside gene matches: 11. The V gene's germline CDR1 is LGHDT and CDR2 YNNKEL (reference sequence). The CDR3 covers 16 residues. Supplemented by reference TRBV3-1 and TRBJ2-4, the full variable domain reads DTAVSQTPKYLVTQMGNDKSIKCEQNLGHDTMYWYKQDSKKFLKIMFSYNNKELIINETVPNRFSPKSPDKAHLNLHINSLELGDSAVYFCASSHRTGRRGNIQYFGAGTRLSVL.

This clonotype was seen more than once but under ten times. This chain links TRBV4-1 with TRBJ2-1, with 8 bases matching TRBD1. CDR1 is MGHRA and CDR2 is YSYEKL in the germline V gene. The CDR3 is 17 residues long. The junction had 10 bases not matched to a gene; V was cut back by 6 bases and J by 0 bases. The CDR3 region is CASRYRQGPSSYNEQFF. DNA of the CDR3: TGCGCCAGCAGATACCGACAGGGGCCGAGCTCCTACAATGAGCAGTTCTTC.

CDR3 sequence: CASSLAPPRADGYTF. The CDR3, as DNA: TGCGCCAGCAGCTTGGCGCCCCCCCGGGCAGATGGCTACACCTTC. V usage is TRBV5-1 and J usage is TRBJ1-2; D is undetermined. The CDR3 length is 15 residues. CDR1 and CDR2 from the germline V gene are SGHRS and YFSETQ. Trimming pared 0 bases from V and 6 bases from J, leaving 15 bases between. Drawing the rest from reference TRBV5-1 and TRBJ1-2, the complete variable domain is KAGVTQTPRYLIKTRGQQVTLSCSPISGHRSVSWYQQTPGQGLQFLFEYFSETQRNKGNFPGRFSGRQFSNSRSEMNVSTLELGDSALYLCASSLAPPRADGYTFGSGTRLTVV.

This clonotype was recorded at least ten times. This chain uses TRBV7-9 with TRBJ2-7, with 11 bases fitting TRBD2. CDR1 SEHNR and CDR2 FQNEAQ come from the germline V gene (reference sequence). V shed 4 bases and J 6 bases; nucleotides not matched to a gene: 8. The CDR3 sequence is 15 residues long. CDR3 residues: CASSSIAGGPVEQYF. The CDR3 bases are TGTGCCAGCAGCTCCATAGCGGGAGGGCCCGTCGAGCAGTACTTC.

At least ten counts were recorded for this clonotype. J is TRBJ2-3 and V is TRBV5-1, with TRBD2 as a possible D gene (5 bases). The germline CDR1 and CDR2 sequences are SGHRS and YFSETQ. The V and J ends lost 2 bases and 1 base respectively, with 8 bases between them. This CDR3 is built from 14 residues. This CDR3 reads CASSLAARTDTQYF. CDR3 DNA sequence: TGCGCCAGCAGCTTAGCGGCCCGCACAGATACGCAGTATTTT.

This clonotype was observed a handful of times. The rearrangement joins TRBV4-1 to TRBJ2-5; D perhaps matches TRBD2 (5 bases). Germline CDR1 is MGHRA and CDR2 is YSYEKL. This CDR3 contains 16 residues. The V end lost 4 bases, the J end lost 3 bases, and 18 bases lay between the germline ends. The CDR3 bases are TGCGCCAGCAGCCCCCTCTTTGAGGGCTTGAAAGAGACCCAGTACTTC. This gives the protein CASSPLFEGLKETQYF.

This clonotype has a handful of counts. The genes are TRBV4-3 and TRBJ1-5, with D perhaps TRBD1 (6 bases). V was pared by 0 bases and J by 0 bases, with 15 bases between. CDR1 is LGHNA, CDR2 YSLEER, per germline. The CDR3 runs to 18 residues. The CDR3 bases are TGCGCCAGCAGCCAAGATCCGCATGGACAGCATAGCAATCAGCCCCAGCATTTT. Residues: CASSQDPHGQHSNQPQHF.

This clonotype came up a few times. CDR3 region: CASTPRGNSYEQYF. CDR3 coding DNA: TGTGCCAGCACCCCCCGGGGGAACTCCTACGAGCAGTACTTC. The chain links TRBV3-1 to TRBJ2-7, with a possible D match to TRBD2 (6 bases). Germline V gives CDR1 LGHDT, CDR2 YNNKEL (reference sequence). CDR3 length: 14 amino acids. V lost 7 bases and J 0 bases, leaving 13 bases between the germline ends.

CDR3 DNA sequence: TGCGCCAGCAGCTTGGGGGTGGAATACTACAATGAGCAGTTCTTC. Translation gives CASSLGVEYYNEQFF. This rearrangement joins TRBV5-1 to TRBJ2-1; unclear D gene. CDR1 and CDR2 (germline): SGHRS, YFSETQ. The CDR3 has 15 residues. Trimming removed 0 bases at V and 3 bases at J, with 10 bases between.

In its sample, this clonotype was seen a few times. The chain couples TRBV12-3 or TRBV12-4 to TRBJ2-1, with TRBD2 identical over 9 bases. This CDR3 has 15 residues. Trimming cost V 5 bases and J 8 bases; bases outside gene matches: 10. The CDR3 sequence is CASSGWASGMDEQFF. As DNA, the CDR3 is TGTGCCAGCAGTGGCTGGGCTAGCGGGATGGATGAGCAGTTCTTC.

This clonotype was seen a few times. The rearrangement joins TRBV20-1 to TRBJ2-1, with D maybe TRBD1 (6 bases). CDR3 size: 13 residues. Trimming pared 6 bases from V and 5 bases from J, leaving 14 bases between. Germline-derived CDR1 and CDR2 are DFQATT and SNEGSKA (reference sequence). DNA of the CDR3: TGCAGTGCCAAACCGGGACACAACAATGAGCAGTTCTTC. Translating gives CSAKPGHNNEQFF.

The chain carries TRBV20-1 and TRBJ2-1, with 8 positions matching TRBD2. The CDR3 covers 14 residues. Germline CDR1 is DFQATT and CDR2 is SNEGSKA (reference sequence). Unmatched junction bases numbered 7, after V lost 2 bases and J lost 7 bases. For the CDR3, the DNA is TGCAGTGCTAGACGGAGCGGGAGTCTAAATGAGCAGTTCTTC. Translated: CSARRSGSLNEQFF.

CDR3 region: CASVGLVGGGAYFSNEQFF. CDR3 DNA sequence: TGTGCCAGCGTAGGGTTGGTCGGCGGGGGGGCCTATTTTAGTAATGAGCAGTTCTTC. The chain couples TRBV4-2 to TRBJ2-1; 9 positions match TRBD2. Losses at the gene ends were 8 bases for V and 7 bases for J; bases not matched to a gene: 24. CDR3 length: 19 amino acids. Germline V CDR1 and CDR2: LGHNA, YNFKEQ.

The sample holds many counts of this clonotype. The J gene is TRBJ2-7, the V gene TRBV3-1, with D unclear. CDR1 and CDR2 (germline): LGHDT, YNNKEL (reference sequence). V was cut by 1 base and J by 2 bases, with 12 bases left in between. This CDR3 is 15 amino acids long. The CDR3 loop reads CASSQGGIGTYEQYF. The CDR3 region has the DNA TGTGCCAGCAGCCAAGGGGGAATTGGGACCTACGAGCAGTACTTC.

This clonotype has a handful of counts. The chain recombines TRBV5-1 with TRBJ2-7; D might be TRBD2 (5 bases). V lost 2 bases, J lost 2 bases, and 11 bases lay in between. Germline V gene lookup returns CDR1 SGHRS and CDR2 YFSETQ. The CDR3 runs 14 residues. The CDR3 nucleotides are TGCGCCAGCAGCTTCGGGGAAGGGCCCTACGAGCAGTACTTC. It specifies CASSFGEGPYEQYF.

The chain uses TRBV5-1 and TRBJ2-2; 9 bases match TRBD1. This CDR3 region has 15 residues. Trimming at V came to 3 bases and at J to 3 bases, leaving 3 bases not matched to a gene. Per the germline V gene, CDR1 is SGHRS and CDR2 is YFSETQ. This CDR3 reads CASSWRTGDTGELFF. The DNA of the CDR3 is TGCGCCAGCAGCTGGAGGACAGGGGACACCGGGGAGCTGTTTTTT.

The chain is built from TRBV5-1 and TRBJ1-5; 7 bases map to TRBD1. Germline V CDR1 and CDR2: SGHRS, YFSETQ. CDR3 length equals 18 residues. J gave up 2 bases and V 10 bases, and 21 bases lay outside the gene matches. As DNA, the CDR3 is TGCGCCTACCTATCCCACCCACAGGGGCGTCTGGGCAATCAGCCCCAGCATTTT. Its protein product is CAYLSHPQGRLGNQPQHF.

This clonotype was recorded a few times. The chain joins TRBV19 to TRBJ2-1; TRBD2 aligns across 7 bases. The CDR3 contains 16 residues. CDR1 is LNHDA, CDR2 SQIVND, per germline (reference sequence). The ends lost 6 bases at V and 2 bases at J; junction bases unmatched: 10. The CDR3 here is CASSHWGAGTYNEQFF. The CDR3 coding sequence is TGTGCCAGTAGCCATTGGGGAGCGGGAACCTACAATGAGCAGTTCTTC.

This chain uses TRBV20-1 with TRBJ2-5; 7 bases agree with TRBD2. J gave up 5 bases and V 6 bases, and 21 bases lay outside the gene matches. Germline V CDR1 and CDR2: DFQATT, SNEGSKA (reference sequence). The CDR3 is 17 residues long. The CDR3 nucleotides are TGCAGTGCAGAAATGAGCGGGGAAGTATGGTTAGCGGAGACCCAGTACTTC. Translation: CSAEMSGEVWLAETQYF.

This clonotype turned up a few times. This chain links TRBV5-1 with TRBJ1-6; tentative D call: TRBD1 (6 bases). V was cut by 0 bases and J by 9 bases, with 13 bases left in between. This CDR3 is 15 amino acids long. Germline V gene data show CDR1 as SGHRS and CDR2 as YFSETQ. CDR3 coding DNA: TGCGCCAGCAGCTTGGAGGTCAGGGGTGGTTCACCCCTCCACTTT. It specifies CASSLEVRGGSPLHF.

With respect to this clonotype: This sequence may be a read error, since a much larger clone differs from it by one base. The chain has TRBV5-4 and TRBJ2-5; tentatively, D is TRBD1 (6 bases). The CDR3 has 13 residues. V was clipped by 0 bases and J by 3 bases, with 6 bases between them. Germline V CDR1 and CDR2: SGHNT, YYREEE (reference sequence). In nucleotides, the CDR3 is TGTGCCAGCAGCTTGGACAGGGAAGAGACCCAGTACTTC. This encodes CASSLDREETQYF.